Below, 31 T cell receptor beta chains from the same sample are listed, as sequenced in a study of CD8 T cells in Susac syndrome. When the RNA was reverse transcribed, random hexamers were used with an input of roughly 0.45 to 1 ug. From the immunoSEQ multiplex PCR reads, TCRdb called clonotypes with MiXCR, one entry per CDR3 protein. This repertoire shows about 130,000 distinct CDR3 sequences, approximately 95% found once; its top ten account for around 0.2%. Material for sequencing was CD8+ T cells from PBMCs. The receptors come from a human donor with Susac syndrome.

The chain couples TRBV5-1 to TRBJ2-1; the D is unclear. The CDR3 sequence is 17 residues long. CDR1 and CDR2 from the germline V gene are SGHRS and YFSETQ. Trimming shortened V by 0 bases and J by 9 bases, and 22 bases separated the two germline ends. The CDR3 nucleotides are TGCGCCAGCAGCTTGGGTGACTCCCCGATTTCGGAGAGTGAGCAGTTCTTC. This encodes CASSLGDSPISESEQFF.

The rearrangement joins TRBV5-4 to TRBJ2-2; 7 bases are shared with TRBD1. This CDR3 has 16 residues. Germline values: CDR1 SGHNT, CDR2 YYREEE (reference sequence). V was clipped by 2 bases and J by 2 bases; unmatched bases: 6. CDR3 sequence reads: CASSLATGNNTGELFF. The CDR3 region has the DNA TGTGCCAGCAGCTTAGCGACAGGGAATAACACCGGGGAGCTGTTTTTT.

The chain's CDR3 is CSAGDSGGYEQYF. The DNA of the CDR3 is TGCAGTGCTGGGGACTCGGGAGGATACGAGCAGTACTTC. The chain combines TRBV20-1 with TRBJ2-7, with TRBD2 identical over 7 bases. The ends lost 5 bases at V and 4 bases at J; junction bases unmatched: 8. The CDR3 totals 13 residues. The germline CDR1 and CDR2 sequences are DFQATT and SNEGSKA (reference sequence).

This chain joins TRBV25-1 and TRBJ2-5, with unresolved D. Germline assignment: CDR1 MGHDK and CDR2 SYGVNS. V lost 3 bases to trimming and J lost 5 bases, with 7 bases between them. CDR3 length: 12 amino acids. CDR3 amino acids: CASSDVGETQYF. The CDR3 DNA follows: TGTGCCAGCAGTGACGTTGGGGAGACCCAGTACTTC.

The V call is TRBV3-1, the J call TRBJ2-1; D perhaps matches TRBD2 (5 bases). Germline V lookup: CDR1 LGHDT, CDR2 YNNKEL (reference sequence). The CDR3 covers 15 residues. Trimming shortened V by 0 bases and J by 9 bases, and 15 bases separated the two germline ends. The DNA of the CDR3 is TGTGCCAGCAGCCAAGATTTGGCTAGCAGGCCTGAGCAGTTCTTC. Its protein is CASSQDLASRPEQFF.

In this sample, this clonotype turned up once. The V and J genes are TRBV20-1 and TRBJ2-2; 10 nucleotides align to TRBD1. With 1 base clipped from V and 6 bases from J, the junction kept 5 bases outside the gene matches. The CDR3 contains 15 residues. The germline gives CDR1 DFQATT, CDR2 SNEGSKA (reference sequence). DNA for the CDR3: TGCAGTGCTAGAGTTCCGGGACAGGGGCCCGGGGAGCTGTTTTTT. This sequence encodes CSARVPGQGPGELFF.

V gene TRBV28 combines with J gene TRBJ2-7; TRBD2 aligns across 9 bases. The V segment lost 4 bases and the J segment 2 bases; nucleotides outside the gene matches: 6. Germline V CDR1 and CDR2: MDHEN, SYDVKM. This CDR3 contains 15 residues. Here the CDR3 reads CASSYSGRSPYEQYF. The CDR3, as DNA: TGTGCCAGCAGTTATAGCGGGAGATCCCCCTACGAGCAGTACTTC.

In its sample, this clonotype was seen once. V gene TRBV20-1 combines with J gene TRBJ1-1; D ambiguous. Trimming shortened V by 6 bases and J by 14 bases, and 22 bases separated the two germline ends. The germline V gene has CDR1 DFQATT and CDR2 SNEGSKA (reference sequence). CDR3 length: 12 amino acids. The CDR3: CSARWEGPMRFF. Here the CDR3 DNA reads TGCAGTGCCCGCTGGGAGGGTCCCATGCGCTTCTTT.

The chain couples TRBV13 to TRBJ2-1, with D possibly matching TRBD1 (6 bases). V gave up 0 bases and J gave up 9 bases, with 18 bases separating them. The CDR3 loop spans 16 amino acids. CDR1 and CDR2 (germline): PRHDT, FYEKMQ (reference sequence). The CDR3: CASSLGRGQIFGEQFF. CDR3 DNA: TGTGCCAGCAGCTTAGGCCGTGGACAGATATTCGGTGAGCAGTTCTTC.

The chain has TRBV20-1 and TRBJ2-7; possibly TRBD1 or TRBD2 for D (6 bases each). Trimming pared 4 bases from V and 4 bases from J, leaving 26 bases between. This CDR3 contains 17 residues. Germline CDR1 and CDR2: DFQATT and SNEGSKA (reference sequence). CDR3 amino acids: CSAIGKGGTRVPYEQYF. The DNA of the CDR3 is TGCAGTGCTATCGGAAAGGGGGGCACGCGGGTCCCTTACGAGCAGTACTTC.

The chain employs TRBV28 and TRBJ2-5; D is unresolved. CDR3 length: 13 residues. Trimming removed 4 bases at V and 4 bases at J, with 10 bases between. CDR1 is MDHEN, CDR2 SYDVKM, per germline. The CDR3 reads CASSSQPLETQYF. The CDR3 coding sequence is TGTGCCAGCAGTTCCCAACCGCTAGAGACCCAGTACTTC.

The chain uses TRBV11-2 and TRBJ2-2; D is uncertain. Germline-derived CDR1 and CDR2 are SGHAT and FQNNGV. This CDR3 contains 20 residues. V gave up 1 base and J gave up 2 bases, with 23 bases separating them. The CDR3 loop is CASSLVSVKTAGPNTGELFF. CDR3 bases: TGTGCCAGCAGCTTAGTGTCGGTTAAGACCGCCGGACCTAACACCGGGGAGCTGTTTTTT.

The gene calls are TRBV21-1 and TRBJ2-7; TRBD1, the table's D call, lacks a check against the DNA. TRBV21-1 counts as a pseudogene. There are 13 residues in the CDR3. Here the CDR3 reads CASSKGDRGEQYF. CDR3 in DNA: TGTGCCAGCAGCAAAGGGGACAGGGGCGAGCAGTACTTC.

CDR3 protein: CSVVRQGFHEQYF. CDR3 DNA: TGCAGCGTTGTTCGTCAGGGATTCCACGAGCAGTACTTC. V and J are TRBV29-1 and TRBJ2-7; D is perhaps TRBD1 (5 bases). Trimming took off 4 bases at V and 5 bases at J, with 15 bases between the two ends. Germline V lookup: CDR1 SQVTM, CDR2 ANQGSEA. CDR3 length: 13 residues.

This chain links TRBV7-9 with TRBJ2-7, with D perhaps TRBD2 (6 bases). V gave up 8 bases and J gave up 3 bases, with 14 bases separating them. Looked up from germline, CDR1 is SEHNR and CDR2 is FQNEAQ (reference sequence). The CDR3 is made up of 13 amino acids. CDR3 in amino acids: CASSTNSGYEQYF. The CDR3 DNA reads TGTGCCAGCTCAACTAATAGCGGCTACGAGCAGTACTTC.

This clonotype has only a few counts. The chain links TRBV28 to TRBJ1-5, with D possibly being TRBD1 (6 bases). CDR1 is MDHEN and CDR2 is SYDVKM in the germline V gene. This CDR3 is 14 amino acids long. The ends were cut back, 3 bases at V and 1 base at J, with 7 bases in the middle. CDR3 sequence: CASSLRGSNQPQHF. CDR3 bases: TGTGCCAGCAGTTTGAGGGGGAGCAATCAGCCCCAGCATTTT. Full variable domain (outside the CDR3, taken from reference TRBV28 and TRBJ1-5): DVKVTQSSRYLVKRTGEKVFLECVQDMDHENMFWYRQDPGLGLRLIYFSYDVKMKEKGDIPEGYSVSREKKERFSLILESASTNQTSMYLCASSLRGSNQPQHFGDGTRLSIL.

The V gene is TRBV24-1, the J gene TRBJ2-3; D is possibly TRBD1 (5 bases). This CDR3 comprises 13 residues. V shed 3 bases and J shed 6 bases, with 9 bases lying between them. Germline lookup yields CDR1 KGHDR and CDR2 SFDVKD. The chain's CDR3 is CATSDGYRDTQYF. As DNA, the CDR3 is TGTGCCACCAGTGATGGCTACAGGGATACGCAGTATTTT.

The CDR3 DNA reads TGTGCCAGCAGTTTATCGGGACAGGGTCTCTACGAGCAGTACTTC. Translated: CASSLSGQGLYEQYF. The chain couples TRBV27 to TRBJ2-7, with 9 bases that match TRBD1. V shed 0 bases and J 3 bases; nucleotides not matched to a gene: 3. The CDR3 is made up of 15 amino acids. Germline values: CDR1 MNHEY, CDR2 SMNVEV (reference sequence).

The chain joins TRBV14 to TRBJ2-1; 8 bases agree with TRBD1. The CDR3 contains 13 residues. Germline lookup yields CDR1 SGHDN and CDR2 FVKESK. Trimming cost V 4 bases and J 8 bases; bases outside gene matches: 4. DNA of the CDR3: TGTGCCAGCAGCCCCGGGACAGGCTATGAGCAGTTCTTC. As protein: CASSPGTGYEQFF.

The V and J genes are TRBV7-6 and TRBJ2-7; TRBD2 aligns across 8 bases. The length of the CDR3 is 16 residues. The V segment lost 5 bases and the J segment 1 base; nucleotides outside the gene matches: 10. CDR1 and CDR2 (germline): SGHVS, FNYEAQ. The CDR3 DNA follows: TGTGCCAGCAGCGGCGCAGCGGGAGCCGGGTCCTACGAGCAGTACTTC. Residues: CASSGAAGAGSYEQYF. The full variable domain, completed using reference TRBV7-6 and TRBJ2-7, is GAGVSQSPRYKVTKRGQDVALRCDPISGHVSLYWYRQALGQGPEFLTYFNYEAQQDKSGLPNDRFSAERPEGSISTLTIQRTEQRDSAMYRCASSGAAGAGSYEQYFGPGTRLTVT.

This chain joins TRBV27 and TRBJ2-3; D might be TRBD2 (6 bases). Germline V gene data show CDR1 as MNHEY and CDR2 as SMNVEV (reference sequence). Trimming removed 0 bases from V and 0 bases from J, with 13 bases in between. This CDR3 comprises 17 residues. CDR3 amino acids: CASSLSRLSGSTDTQYF. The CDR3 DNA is TGTGCCAGCAGTTTATCCCGTTTGAGCGGGAGCACAGATACGCAGTATTTT.

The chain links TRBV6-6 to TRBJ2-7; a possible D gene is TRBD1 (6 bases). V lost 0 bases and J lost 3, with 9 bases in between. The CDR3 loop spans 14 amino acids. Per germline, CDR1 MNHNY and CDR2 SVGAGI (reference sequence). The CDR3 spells CASSYSQGYYEQYF. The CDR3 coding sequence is TGTGCCAGCAGTTACTCACAGGGTTACTACGAGCAGTACTTC.

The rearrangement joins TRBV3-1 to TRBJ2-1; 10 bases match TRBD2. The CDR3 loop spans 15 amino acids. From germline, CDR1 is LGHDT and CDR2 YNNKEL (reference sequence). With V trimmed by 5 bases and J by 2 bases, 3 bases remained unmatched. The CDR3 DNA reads TGTGCCAGCAGCACCACTAGCGGGGCCTACAATGAGCAGTTCTTC. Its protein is CASSTTSGAYNEQFF.

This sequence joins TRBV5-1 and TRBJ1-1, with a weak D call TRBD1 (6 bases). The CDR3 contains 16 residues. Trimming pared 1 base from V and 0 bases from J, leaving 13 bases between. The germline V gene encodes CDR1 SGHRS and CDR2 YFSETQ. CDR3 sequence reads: CASSLHQGQMNTEAFF. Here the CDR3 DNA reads TGCGCCAGCAGCTTGCACCAGGGGCAGATGAACACTGAAGCTTTCTTT.

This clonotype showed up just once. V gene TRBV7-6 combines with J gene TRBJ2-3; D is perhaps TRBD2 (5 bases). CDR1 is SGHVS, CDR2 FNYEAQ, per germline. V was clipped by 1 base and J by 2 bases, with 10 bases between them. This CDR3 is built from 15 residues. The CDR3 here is CASSLESGNTDTQYF. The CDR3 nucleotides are TGTGCCAGCAGCTTAGAAAGCGGCAACACAGATACGCAGTATTTT.

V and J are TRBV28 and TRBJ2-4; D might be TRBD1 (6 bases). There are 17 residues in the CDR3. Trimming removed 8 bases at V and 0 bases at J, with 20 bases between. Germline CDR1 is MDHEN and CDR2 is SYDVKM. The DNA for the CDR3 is TGTGCCAGCCGTGGGACATCCCGGCCTAAAGCCAAAAACATTCAGTACTTC. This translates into CASRGTSRPKAKNIQYF.

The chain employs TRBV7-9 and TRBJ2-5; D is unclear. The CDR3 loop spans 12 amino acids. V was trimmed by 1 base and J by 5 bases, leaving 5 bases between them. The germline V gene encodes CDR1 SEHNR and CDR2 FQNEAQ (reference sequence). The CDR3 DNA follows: TGTGCCAGCAGCTTAGTGGTGGAGACCCAGTACTTC. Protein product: CASSLVVETQYF.

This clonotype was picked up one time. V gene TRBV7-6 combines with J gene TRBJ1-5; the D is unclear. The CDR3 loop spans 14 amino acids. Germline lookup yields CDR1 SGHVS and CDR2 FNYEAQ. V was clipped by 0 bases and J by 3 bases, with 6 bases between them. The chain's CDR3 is CASSLAQDNQPQHF. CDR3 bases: TGTGCCAGCAGCTTAGCGCAAGACAATCAGCCCCAGCATTTT.

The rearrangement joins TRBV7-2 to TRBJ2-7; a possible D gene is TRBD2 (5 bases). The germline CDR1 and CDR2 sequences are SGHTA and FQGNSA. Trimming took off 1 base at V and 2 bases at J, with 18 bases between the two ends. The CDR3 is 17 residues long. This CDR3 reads CASSLEGETPRPYEQYF. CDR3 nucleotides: TGTGCCAGCAGCTTAGAGGGAGAGACTCCCCGCCCCTACGAGCAGTACTTC.

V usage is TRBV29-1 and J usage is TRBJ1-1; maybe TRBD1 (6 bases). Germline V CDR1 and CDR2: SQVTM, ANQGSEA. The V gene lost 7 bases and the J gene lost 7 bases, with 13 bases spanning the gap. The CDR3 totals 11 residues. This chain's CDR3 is CSAHKGGEAFF. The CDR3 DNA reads TGCAGCGCGCACAAGGGGGGTGAAGCTTTCTTT. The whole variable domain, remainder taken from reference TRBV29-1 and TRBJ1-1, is SAVISQKPSRDICQRGTSLTIQCQVDSQVTMMFWYRQQPGQSLTLIATANQGSEATYESGFVIDKFPISRPNLTFSTLTVSNMSPEDSSIYLCSAHKGGEAFFGQGTRLTVV.

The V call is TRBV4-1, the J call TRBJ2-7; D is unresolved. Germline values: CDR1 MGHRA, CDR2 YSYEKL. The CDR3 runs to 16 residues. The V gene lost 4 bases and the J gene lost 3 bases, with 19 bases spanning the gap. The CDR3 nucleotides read TGCGCCAGCAGCCTCTCCTTAGAGACTTTAGTCTACGAGCAGTACTTC. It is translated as CASSLSLETLVYEQYF.